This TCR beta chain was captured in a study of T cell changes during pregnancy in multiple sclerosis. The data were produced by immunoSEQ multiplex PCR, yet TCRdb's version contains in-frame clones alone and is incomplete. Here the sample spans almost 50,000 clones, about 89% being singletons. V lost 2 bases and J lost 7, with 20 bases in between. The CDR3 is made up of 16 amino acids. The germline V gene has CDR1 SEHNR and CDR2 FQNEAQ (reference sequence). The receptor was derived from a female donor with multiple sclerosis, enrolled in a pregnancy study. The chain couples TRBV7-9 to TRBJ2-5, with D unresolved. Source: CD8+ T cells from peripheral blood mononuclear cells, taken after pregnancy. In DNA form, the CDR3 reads TGTGCCAGCAGCTTAAGTCGGCAGGTCTTCGTGGGGACCCAGTACTTC. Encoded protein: CASSLSRQVFVGTQYF.